These 8 T cell receptor beta chains were sequenced from one sample in a study of blood T cell repertoires in COVID-19. The repertoire was sequenced with immunoSEQ multiplex PCR; TCRdb's copy has only in-frame clones and lacks some. The sample has about 110,000 clones; 84% are singletons. The sequencing sample was made of peripheral blood. The receptors originated from a human donor in a cohort sampled during active COVID-19.

V gene TRBV7-8 combines with J gene TRBJ2-7; D remains unclear. Germline V lookup: CDR1 SGHVS, CDR2 FQNEAQ. The CDR3 length is 12 residues. Trimming removed 2 bases at V and 3 bases at J, with 5 bases between. CDR3 amino acids: CASSLQLYEQYF. In nucleotides, the CDR3 is TGTGCCAGCAGCTTACAACTCTACGAGCAGTACTTC.

The gene calls are TRBV21-1 and TRBJ2-1; TRBD1, the table's D call, was not compared with the DNA. TRBV21-1 is a documented pseudogene. There are 17 residues in the CDR3. The CDR3 DNA is TGTGCCAGCAGCAGATCGGGTCGGGACAGCTCCTACAATGAGCAGTTCTTC. This gives the protein CASSRSGRDSSYNEQFF.

This clone was observed a single time. V and J are TRBV2 and TRBJ1-3; D is unresolved. The ends were cut back, 3 bases at V and 0 bases at J, with 9 bases in the middle. The CDR3 has 15 amino acids. Germline values: CDR1 SNHLY, CDR2 FYNNEI. The CDR3 DNA follows: TGTGCCAGCAGTGACACTCCCGTCTCTGGAAACACCATATATTTT. It specifies CASSDTPVSGNTIYF.

The rearrangement joins TRBV5-6 to TRBJ1-4, with D perhaps matching TRBD1 (6 bases). Germline values: CDR1 SGHDT, CDR2 YYEEEE. Trimming pared 1 base from V and 8 bases from J, leaving 12 bases between. CDR3 length equals 14 residues. In DNA, the CDR3 is TGTGCCAGCAGCTTGTTGGGGGCGCAGGAAAAACTGTTTTTT. Amino acid sequence: CASSLLGAQEKLFF.

The chain uses TRBV7-9 and TRBJ1-2, with unresolved D. CDR1 and CDR2 (germline): SEHNR, FQNEAQ (reference sequence). There are 12 residues in the CDR3. V was shortened by 1 base and J by 6 bases, with 6 bases between the two germline ends. The CDR3 DNA sequence: TGTGCCAGCAGCTTAGTACCAGATGGCTACACCTTC. Translation: CASSLVPDGYTF.

This rearrangement joins TRBV6-2 or TRBV6-3 to TRBJ2-7; 7 bases map to TRBD2. Germline CDR1 MNHEY, CDR2 SVGEGT. V was pared by 2 bases and J by 2 bases, with 3 bases of the junction left unmatched. The CDR3 spans 14 residues. CDR3 sequence reads: CASSYGGSPYEQYF. As DNA, the CDR3 is TGTGCCAGCAGTTACGGCGGGAGTCCCTACGAGCAGTACTTC.

The chain joins TRBV9 to TRBJ2-1; the match to TRBD2 covers 10 bases. CDR1 and CDR2 (germline): SGDLS, YYNGEE. V lost 4 bases, J lost 3 bases, and 7 bases stayed unmatched. CDR3 length: 16 residues. The chain's CDR3 is CASSRTSGGHYNEQFF. In DNA, the CDR3 is TGTGCCAGCAGCCGGACTAGCGGCGGGCACTACAATGAGCAGTTCTTC.

This chain links TRBV12-3 or TRBV12-4 with TRBJ2-3, with D possibly TRBD2 on 5 matching bases. The CDR3 is made up of 13 amino acids. V was shortened by 7 bases and J by 7 bases, with 15 bases between the two germline ends. CDR3 in DNA: TGTGCCAGCACTAGCAGTCTCGCCAATACGCAGTATTTT. Amino acids: CASTSSLANTQYF.